The clone carrying this T cell receptor beta chain appeared a few times. What it binds is not known. The source of the sample is a study of neoadjuvant nivolumab and ipilimumab in lung cancer. Repertoires were generated with immunoSEQ multiplex PCR, while TCRdb's copy carries only in-frame clones and drops some. The sample contains about 3,800 clones, about 90% of which appear only once. Germline-derived CDR1 and CDR2 are SGHRS and YFSETQ. The CDR3 covers 18 residues. V dropped 6 bases and J dropped 5; count of bases not matched to a gene: 17. Study-level points and caveats: TCR sequencing covered a small number of samples. Resected tumors had greater TCR richness and clonality than uninvolved lung. Only two of four nivolumab-treated tumors gained richness and clonality by surgery.

Material: adjacent normal lung tissue, obtained after neoadjuvant nivolumab, alone or with ipilimumab, at or shortly before surgery. The sequence came from an adult with non-small cell lung cancer. The gene calls are TRBV5-1 and TRBJ2-1, with 10 bases identical to TRBD2. The chain's CDR3 is CASTLRASGRGIDNEQFF. The CDR3, as DNA: TGCGCCAGCACACTGCGGGCTAGCGGGAGAGGTATCGACAATGAGCAGTTCTTC.